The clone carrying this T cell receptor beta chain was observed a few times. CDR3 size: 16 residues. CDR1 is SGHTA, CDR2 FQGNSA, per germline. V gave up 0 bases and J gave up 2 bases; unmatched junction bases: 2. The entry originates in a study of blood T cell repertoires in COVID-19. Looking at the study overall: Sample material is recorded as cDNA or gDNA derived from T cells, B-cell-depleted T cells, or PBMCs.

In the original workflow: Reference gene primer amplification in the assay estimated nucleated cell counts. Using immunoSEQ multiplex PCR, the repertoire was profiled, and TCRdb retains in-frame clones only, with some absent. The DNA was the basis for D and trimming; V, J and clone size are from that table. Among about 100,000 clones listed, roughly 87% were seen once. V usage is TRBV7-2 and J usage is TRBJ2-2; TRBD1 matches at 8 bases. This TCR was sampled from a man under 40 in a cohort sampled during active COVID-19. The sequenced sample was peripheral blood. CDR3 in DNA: TGTGCCAGCAGCTTAGCAGGACAGGGCAACACCGGGGAGCTGTTTTTT. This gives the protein CASSLAGQGNTGELFF.